The rows below give T cell receptor beta chains drawn from one sample of a study of immune heterogeneity within non-small cell lung tumors. One entry per CDR3 protein results from TCRdb running MiXCR on the multiplex PCR reads. The sample holds roughly 9,700 distinct CDR3 sequences, under 20% seen once. The sample comprised lung tumor tissue. The receptors come from a man aged 35-49 years with non-small cell lung cancer. CDR3s include the opening cysteine and the closing phenylalanine or tryptophan. A D gene is named only where the DNA matches it firmly. Size values are once, few and many counts, or a class for expanded clones, and some rows have none.

d_gene | j_gene | len | abundance | v_gene | CDR3aa | CDR3nt
TRBD1 | TRBJ1-5 | 17 | many | TRBV19 | CASSIGTGIIRNQPQHF | TGTGCCAGTAGTATTGGGACAGGGATAATCCGAAATCAGCCCCAGCATTTT
NA | TRBJ2-3 | 14 | medium-sized | TRBV28 | CASSLRGVTDTQYF | TGTGCCAGCAGTTTACGCGGGGTCACAGATACGCAGTATTTT
NA | TRBJ2-7 | 15 | NA | TRBV7-2 | CSSSPLGQGFHEQYF | TGTTCCAGCAGCCCCCTGGGGCAGGGGTTCCACGAGCAGTACTTC
NA | TRBJ1-5 | 21 | NA | TRBV30 | CAWSASFNRDKETYSNQPQHF | TGTGCCTGGAGTGCGTCATTCAACCGGGACAAGGAAACCTATAGCAATCAGCCCCAGCATTTT
NA | TRBJ1-3 | 16 | medium-sized | TRBV6-5 | CASSYGSGLGGNTIYF | TGTGCCAGCAGTTACGGTTCCGGGCTGGGGGGAAACACCATATATTTT
NA | TRBJ2-7 | 15 | once | TRBV4-3 | CASSQEGQGNYEQYF | TGCGCCAGCAGCCAAGAGGGTCAGGGTAACTACGAGCAGTACTTC
TRBD2 | TRBJ2-3 | 13 | many | TRBV6-2/TRBV6-3 | CASGLAETDTQYF | TGTGCCAGTGGACTAGCGGAAACAGATACGCAGTATTTT
NA | TRBJ2-3 | 15 | many | TRBV20-1 | CSARAPAGNTDTQYF | TGCAGTGCTAGAGCCCCGGCGGGGAACACAGATACGCAGTATTTT
NA | TRBJ1-3 | 11 | medium-sized | TRBV6-1 | CASSVRNTIYF | TGTGCCAGCAGTGTACGGAACACCATATATTTT
NA | TRBJ2-6 | 15 | many | TRBV19 | CASRPRSDGANVLTF | TGTGCCAGTAGGCCCCGTTCCGATGGGGCCAACGTCCTGACTTTC
TRBD1 | TRBJ2-7 | 14 | many | TRBV10-2 | CASSEAQGVLEQYF | TGCGCCAGCAGTGAGGCTCAGGGGGTGCTCGAGCAGTACTTC
NA | TRBJ2-3 | 14 | many | TRBV12-3/TRBV12-4 | CASSARQGTDTQYF | TGTGCCAGCAGTGCCCGCCAGGGCACAGATACGCAGTATTTT
NA | TRBJ1-2 | 13 | medium-sized | TRBV9 | CASSANLVNGYTF | TGTGCCAGCAGCGCCAACTTAGTAAATGGCTACACCTTC
TRBD2 | TRBJ2-2 | 15 | NA | TRBV5-1 | CASSLERETVGELFF | TGCGCCAGCAGCTTGGAGCGGGAGACGGTCGGGGAGCTGTTTTTT
NA | TRBJ1-3 | 14 | medium-sized | TRBV7-9 | CASSPQGTGNTIYF | TGTGCCAGCAGCCCTCAGGGTACTGGAAACACCATATATTTT
NA | TRBJ2-5 | 12 | many | TRBV28 | CASSFGRETQYF | TGTGCCAGCAGTTTCGGCCGAGAGACCCAGTACTTC
TRBD2 | TRBJ2-3 | 14 | medium-sized | TRBV20-1 | CSASKRGELDTQYF | TGCAGTGCTAGTAAGCGGGGGGAACTGGATACGCAGTATTTT
NA | TRBJ2-2 | 16 | many | TRBV4-1 | CASSQDPATITGELFF | TGCGCCAGCAGCCAAGATCCTGCAACTATCACCGGGGAGCTGTTTTTT
NA | TRBJ1-5 | 15 | few | TRBV7-2 | CASNTGGGSNQPQHF | TGTGCCAGCAACACCGGGGGAGGTAGCAATCAGCCCCAGCATTTT
NA | TRBJ2-4 | 16 | many | TRBV7-2 | CASSDGTALAKNIQYF | TGTGCCAGCAGCGATGGGACTGCTCTAGCCAAAAACATTCAGTACTTC
NA | TRBJ2-7 | 12 | medium-sized | TRBV6-1 | CASTSKVYEQYF | TGTGCCAGCACCTCTAAGGTCTACGAGCAGTACTTC
NA | TRBJ2-7 | 17 | NA | TRBV12-3/TRBV12-4 | CASSPPPWRGESYEQYF | TGTGCCAGCAGTCCCCCCCCCTGGAGGGGGGAATCCTACGAGCAGTACTTC
NA | TRBJ1-1 | 14 | many | TRBV19 | CASSLDSRNTEAFF | TGTGCCAGTAGTTTGGACAGTCGAAACACTGAAGCTTTCTTT
TRBD1 | TRBJ2-1 | 20 | medium-sized | TRBV9 | CASSVGPGQGLSRTNNEQFF | TGTGCCAGCAGCGTAGGACCAGGACAGGGGTTAAGTCGGACCAACAATGAGCAGTTCTTC
NA | TRBJ1-4 | 15 | NA | TRBV7-9 | CASSIALQVREKLFF | TGTGCCAGCAGCATAGCCTTACAAGTGCGTGAAAAACTGTTTTTT
NA | TRBJ1-3 | 12 | many | TRBV20-1 | CSAYGSGNTIYF | TGCAGTGCTTACGGCTCTGGAAACACCATATATTTT
NA | TRBJ2-7 | 15 | medium-sized | TRBV27 | CASRPTGLLTYEQYF | TGTGCCAGCAGGCCAACAGGGCTATTGACCTACGAGCAGTACTTC
NA | TRBJ1-1 | 13 | medium-sized | TRBV7-8 | CASSLVAVTEAFF | TGTGCCAGCAGCTTAGTCGCCGTCACTGAAGCTTTCTTT
TRBD2 | TRBJ2-3 | 19 | many | TRBV4-2 | CASSPGGPSGTSGADTQYF | TGTGCCAGCAGCCCGGGGGGTCCTAGCGGGACCTCGGGCGCAGATACGCAGTATTTT
NA | TRBJ1-2 | 14 | few | TRBV6-5 | CASSYSGHSFGYTF | TGTGCCAGCAGTTACTCTGGACACTCTTTTGGCTACACCTTC
NA | TRBJ2-7 | 11 | medium-sized | TRBV5-1 | CASSAGYEQYF | TGCGCCAGCAGCGCCGGCTACGAGCAGTACTTC
NA | TRBJ2-1 | 14 | NA | TRBV6-2/TRBV6-3 | CASSPTVTSREQFF | TGTGCCAGCAGCCCAACCGTTACTAGTAGAGAGCAGTTCTTC
TRBD2 | TRBJ2-5 | 14 | many | TRBV6-1 | CASSYRGDQETQYF | TGTGCCAGCAGTTACCGGGGGGACCAAGAGACCCAGTACTTC
NA | TRBJ2-2 | 16 | many | TRBV6-1 | CASSYLGLPNTGELFF | TGTGCCAGCAGTTATCTGGGACTCCCAAACACCGGGGAGCTGTTTTTT
NA | TRBJ1-4 | 14 | medium-sized | TRBV12-3/TRBV12-4 | CASSLQGRNEKLFF | TGTGCCAGCAGTTTACAGGGCCGGAATGAAAAACTGTTTTTT
NA | TRBJ2-1 | 13 | many | TRBV6-1 | CASTKQGTDEQFF | TGTGCCAGCACGAAACAGGGTACAGATGAGCAGTTCTTC
NA | TRBJ1-1 | 16 | many | TRBV6-1 | CASSPFGRGWGTEAFF | TGTGCCAGCAGTCCGTTCGGACGGGGCTGGGGGACTGAAGCTTTCTTT
NA | TRBJ1-5 | 17 | medium-sized | TRBV27 | CASSLSVGQGSSQPQHF | TGTGCCAGCAGTTTATCTGTGGGCCAGGGTAGTTCTCAGCCCCAGCATTTT